This entry describes one TCR beta chain. This sample was included in a study of blood T cell repertoires in COVID-19. Per the study methods: Nucleated cell counts were estimated from reference gene primer amplification. Here immunoSEQ multiplex PCR was the method, and the copy in TCRdb shows in-frame clones only, minus some. Clonal size and the V and J genes are those of that table, whereas D and trimming came from the DNA. The data hold around 290,000 clones, with more than 70% observed a single time. V shed 4 bases, J shed 0 bases, and the junction held 18 bases outside the gene matches. Germline V CDR1 and CDR2: SGHNT, YYREEE (reference sequence). This CDR3 is 20 amino acids long.

The TCR comes from a woman aged 55-75 years in a cohort exposed to, infected with or recovered from COVID-19 (not recorded which). Material: PBMCs or T cells enriched from blood (not recorded which). J is TRBJ1-3 and V is TRBV5-4; 8 bases fit TRBD1. In nucleotides, the CDR3 is TGTGCCAGCAGCGGAAGAGCAGGGGGCCCCAACCTCCCCTCTGGAAACACCATATATTTT. It encodes CASSGRAGGPNLPSGNTIYF. The full variable domain, its missing parts supplied by reference TRBV5-4 and TRBJ1-3, is ETGVTQSPTHLIKTRGQQVTLRCSSQSGHNTVSWYQQALGQGPQFIFQYYREEENGRGNFPPRFSGLQFPNYSSELNVNALELDDSALYLCASSGRAGGPNLPSGNTIYFGEGSWLTVV.